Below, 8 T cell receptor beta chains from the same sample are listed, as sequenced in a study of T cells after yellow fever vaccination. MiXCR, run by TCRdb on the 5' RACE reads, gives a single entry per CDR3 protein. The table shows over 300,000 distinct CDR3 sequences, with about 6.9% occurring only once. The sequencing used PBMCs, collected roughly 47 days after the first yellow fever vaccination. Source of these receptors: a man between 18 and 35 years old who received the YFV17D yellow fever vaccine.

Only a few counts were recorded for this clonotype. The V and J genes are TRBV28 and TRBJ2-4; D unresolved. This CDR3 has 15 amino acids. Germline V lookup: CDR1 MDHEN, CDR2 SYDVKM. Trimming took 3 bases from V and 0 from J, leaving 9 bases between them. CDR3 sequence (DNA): TGTGCCAGCAGTTTTAACCGTCTAGCCAAAAACATTCAGTACTTC. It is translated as CASSFNRLAKNIQYF.

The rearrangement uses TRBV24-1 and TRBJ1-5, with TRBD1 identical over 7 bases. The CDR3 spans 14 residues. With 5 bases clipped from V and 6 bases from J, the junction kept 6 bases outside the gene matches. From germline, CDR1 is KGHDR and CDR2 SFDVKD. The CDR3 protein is CATSAQGRSQPQHF. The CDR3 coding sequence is TGTGCCACCAGTGCACAGGGGAGGAGTCAGCCCCAGCATTTT.

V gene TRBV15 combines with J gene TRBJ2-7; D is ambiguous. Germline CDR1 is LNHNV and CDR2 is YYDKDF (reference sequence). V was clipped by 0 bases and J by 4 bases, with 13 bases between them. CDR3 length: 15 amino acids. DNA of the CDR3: TGTGCCACCAGCAGAGATTTGGCCATCCCTTACGAGCAGTACTTC. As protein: CATSRDLAIPYEQYF.

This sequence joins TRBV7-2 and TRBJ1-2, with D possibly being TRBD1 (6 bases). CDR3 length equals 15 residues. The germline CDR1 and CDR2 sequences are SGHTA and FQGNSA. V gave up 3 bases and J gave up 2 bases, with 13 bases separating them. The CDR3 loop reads CASSFPGGRNYGYTF. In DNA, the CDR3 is TGTGCCAGCAGCTTCCCCGGGGGGCGCAACTATGGCTACACCTTC.

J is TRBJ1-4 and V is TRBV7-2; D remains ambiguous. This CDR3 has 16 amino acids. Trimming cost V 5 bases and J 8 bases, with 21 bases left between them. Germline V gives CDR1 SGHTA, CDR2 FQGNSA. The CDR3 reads CASSPTIWEGREKLFF. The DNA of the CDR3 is TGTGCCAGCAGCCCCACTATTTGGGAGGGAAGAGAAAAACTGTTTTTT.

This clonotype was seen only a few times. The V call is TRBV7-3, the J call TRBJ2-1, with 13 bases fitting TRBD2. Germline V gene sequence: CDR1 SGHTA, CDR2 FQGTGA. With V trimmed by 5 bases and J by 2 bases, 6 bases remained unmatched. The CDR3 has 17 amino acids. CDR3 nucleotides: TGTGCCAGCAGCCCCTACGGGACTAGCGGGGCCTACAATGAGCAGTTCTTC. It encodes CASSPYGTSGAYNEQFF.

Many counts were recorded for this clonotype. CDR3 protein: CASSLLRGAREETQYF. The DNA of the CDR3 is TGTGCCAGCAGCTTACTGCGGGGGGCAAGGGAGGAGACCCAGTACTTC. The chain employs TRBV7-9 and TRBJ2-5, with 8 bases that match TRBD2. The CDR3 has 16 amino acids. V shed 2 bases, J shed 5 bases, and the junction held 10 bases outside the gene matches. Germline V lookup: CDR1 SEHNR, CDR2 FQNEAQ (reference sequence).

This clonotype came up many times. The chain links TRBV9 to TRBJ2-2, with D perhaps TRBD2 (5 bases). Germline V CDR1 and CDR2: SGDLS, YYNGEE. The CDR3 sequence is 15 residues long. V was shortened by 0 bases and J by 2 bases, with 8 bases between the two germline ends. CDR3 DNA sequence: TGTGCCAGCAGCGTAGAGACTATCAACACCGGGGAGCTGTTTTTT. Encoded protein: CASSVETINTGELFF. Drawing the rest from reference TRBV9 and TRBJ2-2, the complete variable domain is DSGVTQTPKHLITATGQRVTLRCSPRSGDLSVYWYQQSLDQGLQFLIQYYNGEERAKGNILERFSAQQFPDLHSELNLSSLELGDSALYFCASSVETINTGELFFGEGSRLTVL.